The next 29 T cell receptor beta chains were all read from a single sample in a study of T-cell reconstitution after alpha-beta-depleted transplantation in children. During its preparation, the TCRbeta library received unique molecular identifiers. TCRdb ran MiXCR on the PCR reads and lists one entry per CDR3 protein. The data hold 380,000 or so distinct CDR3 sequences, with 13% observed a single time. The sequenced sample was PBMCs, obtained from the stem cell graft. The receptor source for this set is a human donor who donated a stem cell graft to a child with Fanconi anemia.

V is TRBV3-1 and J is TRBJ1-5, with D possibly matching TRBD1 (5 bases). CDR1 LGHDT and CDR2 YNNKEL come from the germline V gene (reference sequence). Trimming took off 4 bases at V and 4 bases at J, with 17 bases between the two ends. CDR3 size: 16 residues. CDR3 in DNA: TGTGCCAGCAGCCCCTTCCATTCTTCAGGGAATCAGCCCCAGCATTTT. Its protein product is CASSPFHSSGNQPQHF.

The chain joins TRBV10-3 to TRBJ2-7, with D perhaps matching TRBD2 (7 bases). This CDR3 is 13 amino acids long. Germline loops: CDR1 ENHRY, CDR2 SYGVKD. V lost 4 bases and J lost 4, with 11 bases in between. CDR3 protein: CAISGGGGYEQYF. The CDR3 bases are TGTGCCATCAGTGGGGGAGGGGGGTACGAGCAGTACTTC.

The V and J genes are TRBV12-3 or TRBV12-4 and TRBJ2-3; D remains ambiguous. This CDR3 comprises 16 residues. V was shortened by 5 bases and J by 0 bases, with 15 bases between the two germline ends. CDR3 bases: TGTGCCAGCAGTGGGGTGGGCAGTAGAAGCACAGATACGCAGTATTTT. It encodes CASSGVGSRSTDTQYF.

This clonotype turned up a few times. This chain joins TRBV5-1 and TRBJ2-7; a weak D match, TRBD1 (6 bases). The CDR3 covers 16 residues. Trimming removed 2 bases at V and 1 base at J, with 16 bases between. Germline-derived CDR1 and CDR2 are SGHRS and YFSETQ. The CDR3: CASSFNWQGLSYEQYF. The CDR3 DNA reads as TGCGCCAGCAGCTTTAATTGGCAGGGGCTTTCCTACGAGCAGTACTTC.

This clonotype was seen a few times. J is TRBJ2-7 and V is TRBV7-9, with a possible D match to TRBD2 (6 bases). CDR1 and CDR2 from the germline V gene are SEHNR and FQNEAQ (reference sequence). The CDR3 consists of 14 residues. V dropped 4 bases and J dropped 2 bases, with 12 bases sitting between them. The CDR3 DNA follows: TGTGCCAGCAGCTCACTGGGGACTGCCTACGAGCAGTACTTC. Translation gives CASSSLGTAYEQYF.

There are a few counts of this clonotype. V and J are TRBV7-3 and TRBJ2-1; 9 bases line up with TRBD2. CDR1 SGHTA and CDR2 FQGTGA come from the germline V gene. CDR3 length equals 17 residues. Losses at the gene ends were 0 bases for V and 0 bases for J; bases not matched to a gene: 3. CDR3 residues: CASSLTGLASSYNEQFF. CDR3 nucleotides: TGTGCCAGCAGCTTAACCGGACTAGCGAGCTCCTACAATGAGCAGTTCTTC.

This clonotype has only a few counts. This rearrangement joins TRBV7-2 to TRBJ2-5, with D possibly TRBD2 on 7 matching bases. Per germline, CDR1 SGHTA and CDR2 FQGNSA. The V and J ends lost 1 base and 4 bases respectively, with 13 bases between them. This CDR3 is 15 amino acids long. The CDR3 loop is CASSLVAGGRETQYF. The CDR3 coding sequence is TGTGCCAGCAGCTTAGTGGCCGGGGGGCGAGAGACCCAGTACTTC.

This chain joins TRBV7-2 and TRBJ1-2, with 7 bases lining up with TRBD1. From germline, CDR1 is SGHTA and CDR2 FQGNSA. This CDR3 contains 13 residues. Trimming at V came to 7 bases and at J to 4 bases, leaving 6 bases not matched to a gene. CDR3 coding DNA: TGTGCCAGCACCCCACAGGGGACCTATGGCTACACCTTC. This translates into CASTPQGTYGYTF.

There are a few counts of this clonotype. The chain recombines TRBV7-6 with TRBJ2-4; TRBD2 might be the D (6 bases). V was cut by 1 base and J by 7 bases, with 14 bases left in between. Germline CDR1 reads SGHVS; CDR2 reads FNYEAQ. The CDR3 is made up of 15 amino acids. The CDR3 region is CASSLEAGPGNIQYF. CDR3 bases: TGTGCCAGCAGCTTAGAGGCGGGGCCGGGGAACATTCAGTACTTC. Supplemented by reference TRBV7-6 and TRBJ2-4, the full variable domain reads GAGVSQSPRYKVTKRGQDVALRCDPISGHVSLYWYRQALGQGPEFLTYFNYEAQQDKSGLPNDRFSAERPEGSISTLTIQRTEQRDSAMYRCASSLEAGPGNIQYFGAGTRLSVL.

The genes are TRBV7-9 and TRBJ1-6, with D unresolved. The CDR3 totals 13 residues. The V end lost 4 bases, the J end lost 7 bases, and 8 bases lay between the germline ends. Germline CDR1 and CDR2: SEHNR and FQNEAQ (reference sequence). CDR3 sequence reads: CASSSNGNSPLHF. In DNA form, the CDR3 reads TGTGCCAGCAGCTCTAACGGGAATTCACCCCTCCACTTT.

In this sample, this clonotype turned up a few times. The chain combines TRBV18 with TRBJ1-1, with TRBD1 as a possible D gene (5 bases). The ends were cut back, 3 bases at V and 3 bases at J, with 14 bases in the middle. CDR3 length: 15 amino acids. Germline V gene data show CDR1 as KGHSH and CDR2 as LQKENI. DNA for the CDR3: TGTGCCAGCTCACCGGGGTGGCAGGGAGACACTGAAGCTTTCTTT. Translating gives CASSPGWQGDTEAFF.

This clonotype was found many times. The gene calls are TRBV7-9 and TRBJ2-2; no clear D gene. CDR1 SEHNR and CDR2 FQNEAQ come from the germline V gene (reference sequence). V lost 6 bases to trimming and J lost 5 bases, with 7 bases between them. There are 12 residues in the CDR3. The CDR3 coding sequence is TGTGCCAGCAGTCCATCTACCGGGGAGCTGTTTTTT. As protein: CASSPSTGELFF.

The table lists this clonotype with a few counts. This chain connects TRBV4-3 to TRBJ1-3, with D tentatively TRBD1 (6 bases). CDR1 and CDR2 from the germline V gene are LGHNA and YSLEER. The ends were cut back, 0 bases at V and 2 bases at J, with 11 bases in the middle. This CDR3 contains 16 residues. The CDR3 nucleotides read TGCGCCAGCAGCCAAGATGCGGGGGCCCCTGGAAACACCATATATTTT. Amino acids: CASSQDAGAPGNTIYF.

The chain recombines TRBV3-1 with TRBJ1-4, with a tentative D call TRBD1 (5 bases). The CDR3 consists of 16 residues. Germline assignment: CDR1 LGHDT and CDR2 YNNKEL (reference sequence). V was pared by 2 bases and J by 6 bases, with 16 bases between. The CDR3 spells CASSQSPGTDYEKLFF. CDR3 sequence (DNA): TGTGCCAGCAGCCAATCCCCCGGGACGGACTATGAAAAACTGTTTTTT.

The chain links TRBV6-2 or TRBV6-3 to TRBJ1-1, with a weak D call TRBD1 (6 bases). The CDR3 spans 15 residues. Germline lookup yields CDR1 MNHEY and CDR2 SVGEGT. Trimming took 0 bases from V and 3 from J, leaving 11 bases between them. The CDR3 sequence is CASSYSRGGDTEAFF. The CDR3 DNA follows: TGTGCCAGCAGTTACTCGAGGGGGGGGGACACTGAAGCTTTCTTT.

The rearrangement uses TRBV7-8 and TRBJ1-5; D possibly corresponds to TRBD1 (5 bases). CDR3 length: 15 residues. V lost 2 bases, J lost 5 bases, and 13 bases lay in between. Germline V lookup: CDR1 SGHVS, CDR2 FQNEAQ. This chain's CDR3 is CASSLSAGNYQPQHF. The CDR3 DNA reads TGTGCCAGCAGCTTATCGGCAGGGAATTATCAGCCCCAGCATTTT.

This clonotype occurred many times. V usage is TRBV20-1 and J usage is TRBJ2-3; D not certain. The CDR3 contains 15 residues. Trimming stripped 6 bases from V and 5 bases from J, with 21 bases between. CDR1 and CDR2 (germline): DFQATT, SNEGSKA (reference sequence). CDR3 coding DNA: TGCAGTGCCCCCAAAACATGGGCCTATGGAGATACGCAGTATTTT. It translates to CSAPKTWAYGDTQYF.

In its sample, this clonotype was seen many times. The chain recombines TRBV11-2 with TRBJ2-2; TRBD1 matches 10 bases. This CDR3 is 15 amino acids long. The J segment lost 2 bases and the V segment lost 4 bases, leaving 1 base of the junction unmatched. Germline CDR1 SGHAT, CDR2 FQNNGV. The CDR3 nucleotides are TGTGCCAGCAGCTGGGACAGGGGAAACACCGGGGAGCTGTTTTTT. Amino acids: CASSWDRGNTGELFF.

This clonotype turned up a few times. The V call is TRBV3-1, the J call TRBJ2-2, with TRBD1 matching 8 bases. V dropped 5 bases and J dropped 4; count of bases not matched to a gene: 6. This CDR3 region has 15 residues. CDR1 and CDR2 (germline): LGHDT, YNNKEL (reference sequence). CDR3 residues: CASSSTGVRTGELFF. The DNA for the CDR3 is TGTGCCAGCAGCTCGACAGGGGTGCGCACCGGGGAGCTGTTTTTT.

This clonotype has a handful of counts. V is TRBV12-3 or TRBV12-4 and J is TRBJ1-4; D is perhaps TRBD1 (5 bases). V was shortened by 1 base and J by 2 bases, with 8 bases between the two germline ends. The CDR3 loop spans 15 amino acids. DNA of the CDR3: TGTGCCAGCAGTTTAGGGGGACGGACTAATGAAAAACTGTTTTTT. It specifies CASSLGGRTNEKLFF.

This clonotype was picked up a small number of times. This rearrangement joins TRBV4-3 to TRBJ2-1; 8 bases align to TRBD1. V gave up 4 bases and J gave up 8 bases; unmatched junction bases: 7. This CDR3 region has 14 residues. Looked up from germline, CDR1 is LGHNA and CDR2 is YSLEER. Here the CDR3 reads CASSPRQGADEQFF. The CDR3 nucleotides read TGCGCCAGCAGCCCGAGGCAGGGGGCCGATGAGCAGTTCTTC.

V usage is TRBV6-1 and J usage is TRBJ1-1; D is ambiguous. The CDR3 loop spans 15 amino acids. Looked up from germline, CDR1 is MNHNS and CDR2 is SASEGT. Trimming left V 6 bases short and J 1 base short, with 15 bases between. CDR3 loop: CASRRRIGGNTEAFF. As DNA, the CDR3 is TGTGCCAGCAGACGTAGGATTGGAGGGAACACTGAAGCTTTCTTT.

This clonotype was seen repeatedly, ten times or more. The gene calls are TRBV15 and TRBJ1-1, with D perhaps matching TRBD1 (6 bases). Germline CDR1 reads LNHNV; CDR2 reads YYDKDF (reference sequence). The germline V and J ends were trimmed by 2 bases and 7 bases, with 8 bases remaining between them. The CDR3 covers 12 residues. The CDR3 nucleotides read TGTGCCACCAGCAGAAAGGGGGATGAAGCTTTCTTT. Protein sequence: CATSRKGDEAFF.

This chain uses TRBV20-1 with TRBJ2-7; D possibly corresponds to TRBD1 (6 bases). Trimming removed 0 bases from V and 3 bases from J, with 12 bases in between. Germline CDR1 reads DFQATT; CDR2 reads SNEGSKA (reference sequence). CDR3 length: 14 amino acids. The CDR3 is CSARDYRTVYEQYF. The CDR3 DNA is TGCAGTGCTAGAGATTACAGGACAGTCTACGAGCAGTACTTC.

In its sample, this clonotype was seen many times. The V gene is TRBV21-1, the J gene TRBJ2-1; the tabulated D call, TRBD1, remains unverified against the DNA. TRBV21-1 is an annotated pseudogene. This CDR3 region has 15 residues. CDR3 residues: CASSPDRGKSNEQFF. The CDR3 nucleotides read TGTGCCAGCAGCCCGGACAGGGGAAAATCCAATGAGCAGTTCTTC.

The gene calls are TRBV29-1 and TRBJ2-1; 9 bases agree with TRBD1. Trimming took 7 bases from V and 5 from J; bases not matched to a gene: 9. The germline V gene encodes CDR1 SQVTM and CDR2 ANQGSEA. This CDR3 is 14 amino acids long. In nucleotides, the CDR3 is TGCAGCGCGGGAAGACAGGGGGGTCACAATGAGCAGTTCTTC. Protein sequence: CSAGRQGGHNEQFF.

At least ten counts were recorded for this clonotype. This chain links TRBV5-5 with TRBJ2-7; unclear D gene. The V end was cut by 2 bases, the J end by 2 bases, with 17 bases between. The CDR3 loop spans 16 amino acids. Germline loops: CDR1 SGHKS, CDR2 YYEKEE (reference sequence). The CDR3 coding sequence is TGTGCCAGCAGCTTCCGTCCGAGACTCACAACCTACGAGCAGTACTTC. Translated: CASSFRPRLTTYEQYF.

Many counts were recorded for this clonotype. This chain connects TRBV15 to TRBJ2-1; 8 bases fit TRBD1. V was clipped by 2 bases and J by 8 bases; unmatched bases: 5. The CDR3 contains 14 residues. Looked up from germline, CDR1 is LNHNV and CDR2 is YYDKDF (reference sequence). CDR3 in amino acids: CATSRQGASYEQFF. The CDR3 bases are TGTGCCACCAGCAGACAGGGGGCAAGTTATGAGCAGTTCTTC.

This clonotype showed up just a few times. This rearrangement joins TRBV12-3 or TRBV12-4 to TRBJ2-7, with D perhaps TRBD2 (5 bases). The CDR3 is 15 amino acids. The V gene lost 5 bases and the J gene lost 6 bases, with 20 bases spanning the gap. The CDR3 loop is CASSRRTGSAGEQYF. CDR3 nucleotides: TGTGCCAGCAGTCGAAGGACTGGAAGTGCTGGCGAGCAGTACTTC.